This record concerns one T cell receptor (beta chain) sequence. Its antigen remains unidentified. CDR1 is SGDLS, CDR2 YYNGEE, per germline. J lost 1 base, V lost 4 bases, and 9 bases had no gene match. The CDR3 extends over 16 amino acids. This sample is part of a study of cytomegalovirus exposure and HLA in healthy donors. Broader study findings: An analysis done earlier found most TCR beta V segments productive about 90% or about 30% of the time. With high specificity and sensitivity, the classifier reportedly diagnosed cytomegalovirus status.

A multiplex PCR was run with 60 Vbeta primers and 13 Jbeta primers. Original processing methods: In a later analysis, the count reached about 82 million unique TCR beta chains, with roughly 9.9 million shared. Sequenced by immunoSEQ multiplex PCR; TCRdb stores in-frame clones only, minus some. Clone size and V and J calls were adopted from that table, with D and trimming inferred from the DNA. The table includes under 150,000 clones, 60% to 85% detected once. The sample was PBMCs. This TCR was sampled from a male donor in good health and CMV-seronegative. The gene calls are TRBV9 and TRBJ2-7; 9 nucleotides agree with TRBD1. The CDR3 bases are TGTGCCAGCAGCCCAGGTATTGGGACAGGGTCCTACGAGCAGTACTTC. Translation: CASSPGIGTGSYEQYF.